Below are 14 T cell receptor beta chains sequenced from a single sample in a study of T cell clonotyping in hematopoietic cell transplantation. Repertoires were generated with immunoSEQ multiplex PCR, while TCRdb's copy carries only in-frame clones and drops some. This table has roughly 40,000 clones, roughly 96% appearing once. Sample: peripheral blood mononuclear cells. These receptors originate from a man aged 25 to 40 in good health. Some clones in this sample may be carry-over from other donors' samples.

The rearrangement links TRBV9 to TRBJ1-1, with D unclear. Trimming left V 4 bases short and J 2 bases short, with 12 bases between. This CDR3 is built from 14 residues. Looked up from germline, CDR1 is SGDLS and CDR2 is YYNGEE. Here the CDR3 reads CASSTRALNTEAFF. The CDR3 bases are TGTGCCAGCAGCACACGGGCCCTTAACACTGAAGCTTTCTTT. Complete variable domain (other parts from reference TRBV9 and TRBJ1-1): DSGVTQTPKHLITATGQRVTLRCSPRSGDLSVYWYQQSLDQGLQFLIQYYNGEERAKGNILERFSAQQFPDLHSELNLSSLELGDSALYFCASSTRALNTEAFFGQGTRLTVV.

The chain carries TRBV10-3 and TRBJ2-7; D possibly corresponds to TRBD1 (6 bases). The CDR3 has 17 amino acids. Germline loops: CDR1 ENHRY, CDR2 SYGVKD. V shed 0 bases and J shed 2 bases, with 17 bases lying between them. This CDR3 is CAISESGAKPGTYEQYF. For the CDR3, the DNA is TGTGCCATCAGTGAGTCGGGGGCCAAACCCGGTACCTACGAGCAGTACTTC.

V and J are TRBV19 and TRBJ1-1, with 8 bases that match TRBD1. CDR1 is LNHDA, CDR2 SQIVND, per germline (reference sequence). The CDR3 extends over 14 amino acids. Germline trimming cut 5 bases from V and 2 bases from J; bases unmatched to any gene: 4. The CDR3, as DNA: TGTGCCAGTAGTGACAGGGGAGTTAACACTGAAGCTTTCTTT. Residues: CASSDRGVNTEAFF.

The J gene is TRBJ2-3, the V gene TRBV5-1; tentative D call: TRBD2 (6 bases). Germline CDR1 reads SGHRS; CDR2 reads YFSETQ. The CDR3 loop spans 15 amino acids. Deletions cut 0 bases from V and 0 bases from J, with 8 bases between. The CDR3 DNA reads TGCGCCAGCAGCTTGGTTGCGGGGAGCACAGATACGCAGTATTTT. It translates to CASSLVAGSTDTQYF.

The CDR3 is CASSLGAGSVLGYTF. The CDR3 DNA is TGTGCCAGCAGCTTAGGTGCAGGGAGCGTCCTTGGCTACACCTTC. The chain employs TRBV11-2 and TRBJ1-2, with D possibly being TRBD1 (5 bases). CDR3 length: 15 amino acids. The ends were cut back, 1 base at V and 7 bases at J, with 16 bases in the middle. Germline CDR1 reads SGHAT; CDR2 reads FQNNGV.

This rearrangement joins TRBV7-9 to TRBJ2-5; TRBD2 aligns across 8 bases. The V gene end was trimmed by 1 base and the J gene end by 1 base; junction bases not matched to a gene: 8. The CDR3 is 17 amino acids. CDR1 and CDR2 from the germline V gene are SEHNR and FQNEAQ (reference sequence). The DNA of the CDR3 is TGTGCCAGCAGCTTAGACGGGCGCGGGGGGCTCCAAGAGACCCAGTACTTC. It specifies CASSLDGRGGLQETQYF. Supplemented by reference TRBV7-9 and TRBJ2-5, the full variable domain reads DTGVSQNPRHKITKRGQNVTFRCDPISEHNRLYWYRQTLGQGPEFLTYFQNEAQLEKSRLLSDRFSAERPKGSFSTLEIQRTEQGDSAMYLCASSLDGRGGLQETQYFGPGTRLLVL.

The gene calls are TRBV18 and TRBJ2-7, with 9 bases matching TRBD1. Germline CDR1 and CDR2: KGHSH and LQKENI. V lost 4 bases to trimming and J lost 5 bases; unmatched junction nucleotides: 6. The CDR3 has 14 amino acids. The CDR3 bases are TGTGCCAGCTCACGACAGGGGGGCGGTAACGAGCAGTACTTC. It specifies CASSRQGGGNEQYF.

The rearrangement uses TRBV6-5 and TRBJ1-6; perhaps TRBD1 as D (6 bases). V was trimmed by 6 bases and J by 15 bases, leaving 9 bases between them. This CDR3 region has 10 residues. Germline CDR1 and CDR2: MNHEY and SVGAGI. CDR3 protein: CASRGGRLHF. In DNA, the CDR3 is TGTGCCAGCAGGGGGGGGCGCCTCCACTTT.

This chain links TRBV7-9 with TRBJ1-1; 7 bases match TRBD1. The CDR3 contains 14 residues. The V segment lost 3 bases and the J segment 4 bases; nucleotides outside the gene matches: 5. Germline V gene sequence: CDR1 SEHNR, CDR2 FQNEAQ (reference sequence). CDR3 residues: CASSLLDRSTEAFF. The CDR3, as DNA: TGTGCCAGCAGCTTGCTGGACAGGAGCACTGAAGCTTTCTTT.

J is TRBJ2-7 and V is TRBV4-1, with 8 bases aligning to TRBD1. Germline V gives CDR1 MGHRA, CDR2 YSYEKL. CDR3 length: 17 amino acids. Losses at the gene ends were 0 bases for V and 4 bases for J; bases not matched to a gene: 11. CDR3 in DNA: TGCGCCAGCAGCCAAGAGGGACAGGTTGCCGACCCTTACGAGCAGTACTTC. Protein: CASSQEGQVADPYEQYF.

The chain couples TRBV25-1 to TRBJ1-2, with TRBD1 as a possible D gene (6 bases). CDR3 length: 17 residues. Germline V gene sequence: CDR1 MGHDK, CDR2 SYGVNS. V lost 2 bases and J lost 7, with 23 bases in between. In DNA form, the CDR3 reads TGTGCCAGCAGTGAAAGGGCGGGGGCCCTGGCCTTCGGTGGCTACACCTTC. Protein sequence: CASSERAGALAFGGYTF.

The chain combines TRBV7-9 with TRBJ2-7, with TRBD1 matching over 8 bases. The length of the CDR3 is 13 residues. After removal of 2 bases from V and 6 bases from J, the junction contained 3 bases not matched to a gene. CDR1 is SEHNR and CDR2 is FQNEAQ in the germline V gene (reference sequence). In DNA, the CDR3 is TGTGCCAGCAGCTTACAGGGGGCGGGCGAGCAGTACTTC. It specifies CASSLQGAGEQYF.

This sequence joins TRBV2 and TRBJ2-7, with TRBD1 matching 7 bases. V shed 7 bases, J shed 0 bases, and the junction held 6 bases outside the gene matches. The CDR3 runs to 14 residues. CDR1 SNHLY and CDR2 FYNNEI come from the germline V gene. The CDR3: CASTGDRVSYEQYF. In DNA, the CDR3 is TGTGCCAGCACCGGCGACAGGGTCTCCTACGAGCAGTACTTC.

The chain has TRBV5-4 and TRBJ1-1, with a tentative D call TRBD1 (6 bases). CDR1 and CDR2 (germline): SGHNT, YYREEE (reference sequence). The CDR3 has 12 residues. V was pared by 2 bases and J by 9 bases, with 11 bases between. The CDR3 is CASSLLGGQAFF. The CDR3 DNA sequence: TGTGCCAGCAGCTTATTAGGGGGGCAAGCTTTCTTT.